This TCR beta chain was retrieved from a study of naive and memory T cell subsets. In this sample, this clonotype turned up a few times. Its target is unknown. The beta constant-region primer was an equimolar mix of two oligonucleotides covering TRBC1 and TRBC2. Ligated cDNA was amplified by four rounds of PCR with nested alpha and beta constant-region primers and SP2. TCRdb itself ran the UMI-ligation and nested PCR reads through MiXCR, one entry per CDR3 protein. The sample has 140,000 to 150,000 distinct CDR3 sequences; 22% are singletons. Per the germline V gene, CDR1 is MNHEY and CDR2 is SVGAGI. Trimming stripped 7 bases from V and 6 bases from J, with 21 bases between. The CDR3 length is 15 residues. Overall study findings and caveats: Over 95% of naive TCR sequences appeared only once after error correction, unlike memory subsets. Especially in CD8 cells, naive repertoires contained a few larger clonotypes, possibly CD45RA-re-expressing memory cells.

The chain recombines TRBV6-5 with TRBJ1-1; no definite D call. The specimen was naive CD4+ T cells from blood. The source is a human donor in good health. The CDR3: CASKILGPLRAEAFF. DNA for the CDR3: TGTGCCAGCAAAATACTTGGACCGCTAAGGGCTGAAGCTTTCTTT.